This T cell receptor (beta chain) emerged from a study of T cell responses to AZD1222 COVID-19 vaccine. The V segment lost 10 bases and the J segment 8 bases; nucleotides outside the gene matches: 20. This CDR3 comprises 17 residues. CDR1 is LNHDA and CDR2 is SQIVND in the germline V gene (reference sequence). Produced via immunoSEQ multiplex PCR; TCRdb's table is partial and in-frame only. Counted here are over 130,000 clones, about nine tenths occurring once; the ten biggest clones make up 1.5% to 2%. Second-dose intervals of approximately 4 or approximately 12 weeks were pooled. The chain is built from TRBV19 and TRBJ2-1, with TRBD1 matching 10 bases. Sequencing was performed on peripheral blood, taken 28 days after the second AZD1222 dose. This clonotype originated in an adult who received the AZD1222 COVID-19 vaccine. CDR3 DNA sequence: TGTGCCACCAATAGGCGGTTACGGGACAGGGGTGTCCATGAGCAGTTCTTC. Protein product: CATNRRLRDRGVHEQFF.